This TCR beta chain was captured in a study of cytotoxic CD8 clonotypes in ibrutinib-treated CLL (dated by TCRdb to about 2021). Study-level background: The cohort was composed of around twelve relapsed/refractory and around 15 treatment-naive patients; IGHV unmutated status was identified in 17 patients. On average, each sample had about 250,000 productive templates and around 100,000 productive rearrangements. Responses were partial in 24 patients and complete in 2; after median approximately 66 months follow-up, around 14 stayed in remission and some twelve progressed. The response samples were drawn at a median of around eleven months into treatment, with a range of about 6 to 36 months. Patients were still on ibrutinib when every remission and progressive disease sample was collected. Cryopreserved peripheral blood mononuclear cells were collected before treatment, at response, and at either disease progression or sustained remission. Of the 85 to 95 participants in the trial, 25 to 30 had longitudinal samples available. Study-level results and caveats: Sampling times were not matched between patients in sustained remission and patients whose disease was progressing, and lymph node repertoires were not examined. Public clonotypes were rare and either contracted or stayed stable during treatment, and the rise in clonality at ibrutinib response reflected the expansion of private clonotypes. Clonality increased at ibrutinib response, stayed stable in sustained remission, and fell back toward baseline at progression. Baseline clonality was found to be higher than that of age-matched healthy donors and was strongly correlated with circulating CD8+ T-cell counts.

As for this clone: Its antigen remains undetermined. No base quality values were provided; no much bigger clone lies one nucleotide off.

The sample's time point, from its label and the paper: roughly 25 months on ibrutinib. Roughly 2 micrograms of genomic DNA were extracted from cryopreserved PBMCs for TCR beta library preparation. High-throughput TCR beta sequencing was performed on longitudinal blood samples from CLL patients receiving ibrutinib monotherapy. Patients were enrolled in a phase 2 open-label single-center ibrutinib monotherapy trial. Each clonotype received, on average, approximately 9.9x coverage in deep resolution sequencing performed on a MiSeq, where the target depth lay between 1 in 1 million and 1 in 200,000 T cells. The immunoSEQ hsTCRB Kit was used to generate TCR beta libraries. As for the authors' bioinformatics: The data were analyzed with ImmunoSEQ Analyzer and ImmunoSEQ Data Assistant, and V, D and J gene assignments followed IMGT definitions. Clonality, with values ranging from 0 to 1, was calculated as one minus the normalized Shannon entropy of productive rearrangement frequencies. Public clonotype analysis was restricted to overrepresented clonotypes comprising at least 0.05% of each patient's repertoire. Approximately 14 age-matched healthy donor repertoires from immuneACCESS served as clonality controls. In TCRdb, the immuneACCESS table is reduced to in-frame sequences with V and J assigned. These tables do not hold every clone; where another copy was compared, an unresolved V gene accounts for under half, and the others remain unexplained. The V and J calls and the clone size are those of that table, but D and trimming were determined from the DNA. In this sample the table shows 50,000 to 60,000 clones, roughly 80% of which occur a single time. The leading ten clones occupy just over 20% of the sample.

Sequencing was performed on PBMCs, taken after 24 months of ibrutinib treatment. The clonotype comes from a human donor with chronic lymphocytic leukemia.

The CDR3 sequence is CASSELRDYGYTF. The sequence in DNA is TGTGCCAGCAGTGAACTTCGGGACTATGGCTACACCTTC. The chain couples TRBV6-1 to TRBJ1-2; no D gene is confidently identified. From cysteine to phenylalanine, the CDR3 is 13 amino acids long. Kept here is only the CDR3 DNA, which spans 39 bases and is read in frame from base 1. V is reduced by 2 bases and J by 3 bases, leaving a spacing of 7 bases between them. Looking up the germline V gene yields CDR1 MNHNS and CDR2 SASEGT.